One TCR beta chain is described in this entry. The antigen is undetermined. These data are taken from a study of OX40 agonist ivuxolimab in advanced cancers. Across the whole study: Ivuxolimab is a fully human IgG2 antibody that activates OX40 (CD134). Partial response was recorded in three patients: one hepatocellular carcinoma and two cutaneous melanoma cases.

The data were produced by immunoSEQ multiplex PCR, yet TCRdb's version contains in-frame clones alone and is incomplete. Of 59,000 or so clones listed, roughly 82% were seen once; the top ten hold about 3.5%. V was shortened by 0 bases and J by 1 base, with 6 bases between the two germline ends. Germline lookup yields CDR1 LNHDA and CDR2 SQIVND (reference sequence). The CDR3 spans 14 residues. Whole-study results and caveats: Still undetermined is the antigen specificity of the expanded peripheral T cells.

Blood specimens came from baseline, cycle 4 day 1, and cycle 7 day 1. This material consisted of CD4+ or CD8+ T cells sorted from blood, taken in a trial of the OX40 agonist ivuxolimab. The chain couples TRBV19 to TRBJ2-5; the D is unclear. The TCR originated in an adult with an advanced solid tumor such as melanoma, head and neck, liver or kidney cancer. DNA for the CDR3: TGTGCCAGTAGTATAGATCCCGGCCAAGAGACCCAGTACTTC. It yields the protein CASSIDPGQETQYF. The whole variable domain, filled in from reference TRBV19 and TRBJ2-5, reads DGGITQSPKYLFRKEGQNVTLSCEQNLNHDAMYWYRQDPGQGLRLIYYSQIVNDFQKGDIAEGYSVSREKKESFPLTVTSAQKNPTAFYLCASSIDPGQETQYFGPGTRLLVL.